The present T cell receptor (beta chain) was sequenced within a study of blood T cells in healthy people across ages. This clonotype was seen a few times. Combining a sample-barcoded 5' primer with a J-beta primer mix, a second PCR ran for roughly 6 to 12 cycles. One entry per CDR3 protein results from TCRdb running MiXCR on the 5' RACE reads. The data hold 950,000 to 1,200,000 distinct CDR3 sequences, with roughly two fifths observed a single time. Trimming pared 0 bases from V and 6 bases from J, leaving 13 bases between. CDR1 is SGDLS, CDR2 YYNGEE, per germline. The CDR3 covers 15 residues. The J gene is TRBJ1-5, the V gene TRBV9; TRBD1 might be the D (6 bases). The sequencing input was blood. The source is a man younger than 35 in good health. DNA for the CDR3: TGTGCCAGCAGCGTAGGTTTGGACAGCTTTCAGCCCCAGCATTTT. This gives the protein CASSVGLDSFQPQHF.